Below are 24 T cell receptor beta chains sequenced from a single sample in a study of T cells after yellow fever vaccination. TCRdb redid the calling of the 5' RACE reads with MiXCR, one entry per CDR3 protein. The sample records approximately 300,000 distinct CDR3 sequences, approximately 12% being singletons. Specimen: CD4+ T cells sorted from PBMCs, collected 45 days after the yellow fever booster vaccination. All receptors come from a man younger than 40 who received the YFV17D yellow fever vaccine.

The table lists this clonotype with many counts. The chain has TRBV7-8 and TRBJ2-7; TRBD1 aligns across 7 bases. The CDR3 has 14 residues. V lost 3 bases to trimming and J lost 2 bases; unmatched junction nucleotides: 4. Germline values: CDR1 SGHVS, CDR2 FQNEAQ. The CDR3 reads CASSFDRDTYEQYF. DNA for the CDR3: TGTGCCAGCAGCTTCGACAGGGACACCTACGAGCAGTACTTC.

This clonotype was observed a handful of times. This CDR3 reads CSARTGTVTYEQYF. CDR3 nucleotides: TGCAGTGCTAGAACCGGGACGGTGACCTACGAGCAGTACTTC. This rearrangement joins TRBV20-1 to TRBJ2-7; D may correspond to TRBD1 or TRBD2 (5 bases each). This CDR3 contains 14 residues. Germline V gene lookup returns CDR1 DFQATT and CDR2 SNEGSKA (reference sequence). Trimming took 2 bases from V and 2 from J, leaving 13 bases between them.

This clonotype was detected only a few times. This sequence joins TRBV7-2 and TRBJ1-2; unclear D gene. Per germline, CDR1 SGHTA and CDR2 FQGNSA. This CDR3 contains 13 residues. Trimming took off 6 bases at V and 5 bases at J, with 13 bases between the two ends. The CDR3 protein is CASSSIGWYGYTF. CDR3 DNA: TGTGCCAGCAGTTCCATTGGTTGGTATGGCTACACCTTC.

The chain combines TRBV12-3 or TRBV12-4 with TRBJ1-1; D might be TRBD1 (5 bases). The V end lost 6 bases, the J end lost 4 bases, and 12 bases lay between the germline ends. CDR3 length equals 13 residues. The CDR3 protein is CASRTGTTTEAFF. The CDR3 DNA reads TGTGCCAGCAGAACCGGGACGACCACTGAAGCTTTCTTT.

This clonotype was detected only a few times. This chain joins TRBV7-2 and TRBJ2-3, with unresolved D. V lost 6 bases to trimming and J lost 3 bases, with 13 bases between them. CDR3 size: 14 residues. CDR1 SGHTA and CDR2 FQGNSA come from the germline V gene. CDR3 nucleotide sequence: TGTGCCAGCAGTGACAAGGGTCATACAGATACGCAGTATTTT. This encodes CASSDKGHTDTQYF.

This clonotype has a handful of counts. The chain is built from TRBV7-2 and TRBJ2-1, with 10 bases lining up with TRBD2. The germline gives CDR1 SGHTA, CDR2 FQGNSA. V was pared by 1 base and J by 15 bases, with 9 bases of the junction left unmatched. The CDR3 runs to 14 residues. CDR3 bases: TGTGCCAGCAGCTTAGAGCCAGCGGGAGGGCCTCTGTTCTTC. This translates into CASSLEPAGGPLFF.

The table lists this clonotype with a few counts. The chain links TRBV3-1 to TRBJ2-7, with 10 bases aligning to TRBD1. The germline V gene encodes CDR1 LGHDT and CDR2 YNNKEL (reference sequence). V trimming: 4 bases; J trimming: 7 bases; junction bases outside the gene matches: 10. The CDR3 runs to 15 residues. CDR3 in amino acids: CASSPRDRGYGEQYF. The CDR3 DNA sequence: TGTGCCAGCAGCCCCCGGGACAGGGGATATGGGGAGCAGTACTTC.

This clonotype was seen a handful of times. The rearrangement links TRBV5-1 to TRBJ2-2; 12 bases match TRBD2. This CDR3 has 16 residues. Germline assignment: CDR1 SGHRS and CDR2 YFSETQ. V lost 4 bases to trimming and J lost 6 bases; unmatched junction nucleotides: 7. DNA of the CDR3: TGCGCCAGCAGCCGCCAGACTAGCGGGAGTGCCGGGGAGCTGTTTTTT. Its protein product is CASSRQTSGSAGELFF.

The rearrangement uses TRBV5-1 and TRBJ2-5; D unresolved. Germline V gene data show CDR1 as SGHRS and CDR2 as YFSETQ. Trimming removed 2 bases at V and 0 bases at J, with 5 bases between. There are 13 residues in the CDR3. The DNA for the CDR3 is TGCGCCAGCAGCTTAGTGGACCAAGAGACCCAGTACTTC. Its protein is CASSLVDQETQYF.

This clonotype appeared a few times. The rearrangement joins TRBV5-1 to TRBJ2-3; tentative D call: TRBD2 (5 bases). Germline-derived CDR1 and CDR2 are SGHRS and YFSETQ. Trimming took off 5 bases at V and 9 bases at J, with 19 bases between the two ends. There are 14 residues in the CDR3. CDR3: CASRRARQDGTQYF. The CDR3 DNA sequence: TGCGCCAGCAGGCGGGCCAGACAAGACGGCACGCAGTATTTT. The entire variable domain, with the rest obtained from reference TRBV5-1 and TRBJ2-3, is as follows: KAGVTQTPRYLIKTRGQQVTLSCSPISGHRSVSWYQQTPGQGLQFLFEYFSETQRNKGNFPGRFSGRQFSNSRSEMNVSTLELGDSALYLCASRRARQDGTQYFGPGTRLTVL.

As regards this clonotype: A junction boundary mismatches the germline segment, possibly from a read error. The chain is built from TRBV7-9 and TRBJ2-2; D is perhaps TRBD2 (7 bases). From germline, CDR1 is SEHNR and CDR2 FQNEAQ (reference sequence). CDR3 length equals 13 residues. This CDR3 reads CARSSGGPGELFF. DNA for the CDR3: TGTGCCAGGAGCTCGGGGGGCCCGGGGGAGCTGTTTTTT.

This sequence joins TRBV7-9 and TRBJ2-5; a possible D gene is TRBD1 (7 bases). Trimming removed 7 bases at V and 0 bases at J, with 18 bases between. The CDR3 extends over 16 amino acids. Germline CDR1 SEHNR, CDR2 FQNEAQ (reference sequence). The CDR3 loop reads CASIGQVEGHQETQYF. CDR3 nucleotides: TGTGCCAGCATTGGACAGGTGGAGGGGCACCAAGAGACCCAGTACTTC.

V usage is TRBV12-3 or TRBV12-4 and J usage is TRBJ1-2; a possible D gene is TRBD1 (5 bases). Trimming left V 3 bases short and J 2 bases short, with 13 bases between. The length of the CDR3 is 15 residues. The CDR3 DNA reads TGTGCCAGCAGTTTCGGTACAGGAGGGAACTATGGCTACACCTTC. Protein sequence: CASSFGTGGNYGYTF.

The chain recombines TRBV7-3 with TRBJ1-1; 7 nucleotides align to TRBD1. Germline V gene data show CDR1 as SGHTA and CDR2 as FQGTGA. The CDR3 is 13 residues long. With V trimmed by 5 bases and J by 9 bases, 9 bases remained unmatched. CDR3 nucleotide sequence: TGTGCCAGCAGCCTAGAGGGACAGACCCAAGCTTTCTTT. Amino acid sequence: CASSLEGQTQAFF.

The rearrangement uses TRBV5-1 and TRBJ2-5; tentatively, D is TRBD1 (8 bases). The V gene's germline CDR1 is SGHRS and CDR2 YFSETQ. The V end lost 4 bases, the J end lost 2 bases, and 15 bases lay between the germline ends. This CDR3 contains 15 residues. CDR3 in DNA: TGCGCCAGCAGCGGACAGGGACTAAATCAAGAGACCCAGTACTTC. Translation gives CASSGQGLNQETQYF.

This clonotype was seen more than once but under ten times. The V and J genes are TRBV5-1 and TRBJ1-1, with a possible D match to TRBD1 (6 bases). The V end was cut by 4 bases, the J end by 8 bases, with 21 bases between. CDR1 is SGHRS, CDR2 YFSETQ, per germline. There are 15 residues in the CDR3. The CDR3 region is CASSVRGTLTKEAFF. CDR3 nucleotides: TGCGCCAGCAGCGTCAGGGGTACCCTAACTAAGGAAGCTTTCTTT.

The rearrangement joins TRBV20-1 to TRBJ2-5; a weak D match, TRBD1 (6 bases). V was trimmed by 3 bases and J by 4 bases, leaving 12 bases between them. Germline assignment: CDR1 DFQATT and CDR2 SNEGSKA (reference sequence). The CDR3 consists of 13 residues. CDR3 bases: TGCAGTGCTAGGGGGGCCAGGTCAGAGACCCAGTACTTC. Protein product: CSARGARSETQYF.

The sample holds a few counts of this clonotype. This chain connects TRBV6-5 to TRBJ2-7; D remains ambiguous. Germline V gene data show CDR1 as MNHEY and CDR2 as SVGAGI. V dropped 0 bases and J dropped 2 bases, with 14 bases sitting between them. This CDR3 has 16 residues. CDR3 DNA: TGTGCCAGCAGTTACTCTTCGGGCGGCAGACCCTACGAGCAGTACTTC. It codes for CASSYSSGGRPYEQYF.

The rearrangement uses TRBV7-2 and TRBJ2-6, with D unclear. V lost 3 bases and J 5 bases, leaving 11 bases between the germline ends. The length of the CDR3 is 15 residues. CDR1 and CDR2 (germline): SGHTA, FQGNSA. This CDR3 reads CASSFHGPRANVLTF. CDR3 sequence (DNA): TGTGCCAGCAGCTTCCATGGACCACGGGCCAACGTCCTGACTTTC.

The genes are TRBV4-3 and TRBJ2-1; D is ambiguous. V was clipped by 1 base and J by 9 bases, with 13 bases between them. The CDR3 has 14 residues. Germline CDR1 reads LGHNA; CDR2 reads YSLEER. DNA of the CDR3: TGCGCCAGCAGCCAAGTGTGGGCCGGTGGTGAGCAGTTCTTC. This codes for CASSQVWAGGEQFF.

CDR3 bases: TGCGCCAGCAGCTTGAATGGGGGCCCCGGGGAGCTGTTTTTT. Translating it yields CASSLNGGPGELFF. The chain joins TRBV5-1 to TRBJ2-2; the D gene is possibly TRBD1 (6 bases). Germline CDR1 is SGHRS and CDR2 is YFSETQ. CDR3 length equals 14 residues. V dropped 1 base and J dropped 6 bases, with 10 bases sitting between them.

This clonotype occurred a few times. CDR3 in DNA: TGTGCCAGCAACTCCCGCCGGGCGGGAGGGCCTGACATTCAGTACTTC. It is translated as CASNSRRAGGPDIQYF. The chain employs TRBV2 and TRBJ2-4, with TRBD2 matching over 9 bases. The CDR3 has 16 residues. Germline values: CDR1 SNHLY, CDR2 FYNNEI. V gave up 7 bases and J gave up 8 bases; unmatched junction bases: 15.

The V call is TRBV10-3, the J call TRBJ2-3; 8 bases map to TRBD1. V was clipped by 10 bases and J by 2 bases; unmatched bases: 17. Germline V CDR1 and CDR2: ENHRY, SYGVKD. The CDR3 contains 17 residues. The CDR3 sequence is CANKPGTGTGVTDTQYF. The CDR3 region has the DNA TGTGCCAACAAACCAGGGACAGGAACGGGAGTCACAGATACGCAGTATTTT.

The rearrangement uses TRBV7-2 and TRBJ2-3, with 7 positions matching TRBD2. Germline V gene lookup returns CDR1 SGHTA and CDR2 FQGNSA. This CDR3 comprises 14 residues. The ends lost 4 bases at V and 4 bases at J; junction bases unmatched: 5. The CDR3 is CASSYTREADTQYF. The CDR3 DNA reads TGTGCCAGCAGCTATACCCGGGAGGCAGATACGCAGTATTTT.